One and the same sample provided the 19 T cell receptor beta chains below, sequenced in a study of blood T cell repertoires in COVID-19. Assay used: immunoSEQ multiplex PCR; TCRdb lists only in-frame clones, some missing. The sample holds some 130,000 clones; around 86% are singletons and the top ten take about an eighth. The specimen sequenced was peripheral blood. These receptors were taken from an older woman with COVID-19, enrolled during active disease.

V usage is TRBV15 and J usage is TRBJ1-2; D is unclear. There are 14 residues in the CDR3. Trimming pared 5 bases from V and 4 bases from J, leaving 14 bases between. Germline CDR1 and CDR2: LNHNV and YYDKDF (reference sequence). The CDR3 is CATSFPRGAYGYTF. Written as DNA, the CDR3 is TGTGCCACCAGCTTCCCTCGGGGAGCCTATGGCTACACCTTC.

The V gene is TRBV5-1, the J gene TRBJ2-1; TRBD1 might be the D (7 bases). Trimming removed 4 bases at V and 0 bases at J, with 11 bases between. CDR1 and CDR2 from the germline V gene are SGHRS and YFSETQ. The CDR3 sequence is 15 residues long. CDR3 nucleotide sequence: TGCGCCAGCAGCGCGGGACAGCTCTCCTACAATGAGCAGTTCTTC. As protein: CASSAGQLSYNEQFF.

The chain carries TRBV6-1 and TRBJ1-5; TRBD1 might be the D (6 bases). The CDR3 spans 17 residues. V was cut by 1 base and J by 0 bases, with 13 bases left in between. Looked up from germline, CDR1 is MNHNS and CDR2 is SASEGT. DNA of the CDR3: TGTGCCAGCAGTGAAGTCGTAACAGGGCGTAGCAATCAGCCCCAGCATTTT. Translated, it gives CASSEVVTGRSNQPQHF.

V gene TRBV12-3 or TRBV12-4 combines with J gene TRBJ2-7, with a weak D call TRBD1 (5 bases). V shed 5 bases and J shed 6 bases, with 11 bases lying between them. The length of the CDR3 is 12 residues. CDR3: CASSTAGSEQYF. Written as DNA, the CDR3 is TGTGCCAGCAGTACCGCAGGGTCCGAGCAGTACTTC.

The chain carries TRBV14 and TRBJ2-2, with no clear D. The germline V gene has CDR1 SGHDN and CDR2 FVKESK. The CDR3 is made up of 12 amino acids. V lost 4 bases to trimming and J lost 7 bases, with 7 bases between them. The chain's CDR3 is CASSPLNGELFF. CDR3 DNA: TGTGCCAGCAGCCCCTTAAACGGGGAGCTGTTTTTT.

The chain links TRBV7-2 to TRBJ2-7, with D unclear. This CDR3 contains 16 residues. V was shortened by 4 bases and J by 6 bases, with 22 bases between the two germline ends. From germline, CDR1 is SGHTA and CDR2 FQGNSA. This chain's CDR3 is CASSSLTLASRSEQYF. In DNA, the CDR3 is TGTGCCAGCAGCTCCCTTACTTTGGCCTCTAGAAGCGAGCAGTACTTC.

V and J are TRBV9 and TRBJ2-5, with 10 bases fitting TRBD1. From germline, CDR1 is SGDLS and CDR2 YYNGEE. V shed 2 bases, J shed 5 bases, and the junction held 3 bases outside the gene matches. CDR3 length: 14 residues. The CDR3 nucleotides are TGTGCCAGCAGCGTGACAGGGGGCTGGGAGACCCAGTACTTC. Its protein is CASSVTGGWETQYF.

The genes are TRBV9 and TRBJ2-7; the match to TRBD1 covers 9 bases. The CDR3 spans 15 residues. Germline V gene lookup returns CDR1 SGDLS and CDR2 YYNGEE. V gave up 0 bases and J gave up 7 bases; unmatched junction bases: 8. The CDR3 region is CASSVGTGAIEEQYF. The CDR3 DNA reads TGTGCCAGCAGCGTAGGGACAGGGGCTATAGAGGAGCAGTACTTC.

The gene calls are TRBV20-1 and TRBJ1-1; 12 nucleotides match TRBD1. Germline CDR1 and CDR2: DFQATT and SNEGSKA (reference sequence). Trimming removed 6 bases from V and 11 bases from J; junction bases left unmatched: 1. This CDR3 has 10 residues. In nucleotides, the CDR3 is TGCAGTGCCGGGACAGGGGGCGCTTTCTTT. This gives the protein CSAGTGGAFF.

This chain joins TRBV29-1 and TRBJ1-5, with a weak D call TRBD1 (5 bases). There are 13 residues in the CDR3. V shed 7 bases and J shed 1 base, with 11 bases lying between them. Germline V gene sequence: CDR1 SQVTM, CDR2 ANQGSEA. For the CDR3, the DNA is TGCAGCGCCGGGGGGGGAAGCAATCAGCCCCAGCATTTT. This encodes CSAGGGSNQPQHF.

DNA of the CDR3: TGTGCCAGCAGCTCGGAGCCGAACACTGAAGCTTTCTTT. The encoded protein is CASSSEPNTEAFF. The chain combines TRBV2 with TRBJ1-1; D unclear. CDR1 is SNHLY and CDR2 is FYNNEI in the germline V gene. This CDR3 has 13 amino acids. V was trimmed by 6 bases and J by 1 base, leaving 9 bases between them. The whole variable domain, remainder taken from reference TRBV2 and TRBJ1-1, is EPEVTQTPSHQVTQMGQEVILRCVPISNHLYFYWYRQILGQKVEFLVSFYNNEISEKSEIFDDQFSVERPDGSNFTLKIRSTKLEDSAMYFCASSSEPNTEAFFGQGTRLTVV.

The genes are TRBV5-1 and TRBJ1-1, with 7 bases aligning to TRBD1. Germline-derived CDR1 and CDR2 are SGHRS and YFSETQ. This CDR3 region has 12 residues. V shed 7 bases, J shed 0 bases, and the junction held 0 bases outside the gene matches. The CDR3 nucleotides are TGCGCCAGCGACAGGGTGAACACTGAAGCTTTCTTT. Encoded protein: CASDRVNTEAFF.

The chain links TRBV5-4 to TRBJ2-5; 9 nucleotides align to TRBD1. CDR1 SGHNT and CDR2 YYREEE come from the germline V gene (reference sequence). CDR3 length equals 17 residues. V was clipped by 2 bases and J by 1 base; unmatched bases: 9. The CDR3 sequence: CASSFTGGGQTQETQYF. Here the CDR3 DNA reads TGTGCCAGCAGCTTTACAGGGGGCGGACAGACCCAAGAGACCCAGTACTTC.

The rearrangement uses TRBV7-9 and TRBJ1-1; D is undetermined. V was shortened by 11 bases and J by 4 bases, with 17 bases between the two germline ends. The CDR3 is made up of 13 amino acids. Germline V CDR1 and CDR2: SEHNR, FQNEAQ (reference sequence). The chain's CDR3 is CASRGGYATEAFF. The CDR3 DNA sequence: TGTGCCTCCCGAGGAGGGTACGCCACTGAAGCTTTCTTT.

The chain is built from TRBV28 and TRBJ1-2; 9 nucleotides align to TRBD1. Germline CDR1 reads MDHEN; CDR2 reads SYDVKM. The J segment lost 4 bases and the V segment lost 4 bases, leaving 7 bases of the junction unmatched. The CDR3 is 15 amino acids. The CDR3 spells CASSSRDRAIYGYTF. CDR3 DNA sequence: TGTGCCAGCAGTTCCCGGGACAGGGCTATCTATGGCTACACCTTC.

This clone was detected a few times. The chain links TRBV19 to TRBJ1-4; tentatively, D is TRBD1 (5 bases). The CDR3 is made up of 14 amino acids. The germline V gene encodes CDR1 LNHDA and CDR2 SQIVND (reference sequence). V was cut by 4 bases and J by 14 bases, with 20 bases left in between. The CDR3 spells CASSSGPPFGGLFF. The CDR3 DNA follows: TGTGCCAGTAGTAGCGGGCCACCATTTGGGGGGCTGTTTTTT.

The J gene is TRBJ1-2, the V gene TRBV5-1; no definite D call. Germline lookup yields CDR1 SGHRS and CDR2 YFSETQ. Trimming cost V 0 bases and J 6 bases, with 12 bases left between them. This CDR3 contains 14 residues. The DNA for the CDR3 is TGCGCCAGCAGCTTGGCCTCGTCCCAGAATGGCTACACCTTC. This encodes CASSLASSQNGYTF. The whole variable domain, remainder taken from reference TRBV5-1 and TRBJ1-2, is KAGVTQTPRYLIKTRGQQVTLSCSPISGHRSVSWYQQTPGQGLQFLFEYFSETQRNKGNFPGRFSGRQFSNSRSEMNVSTLELGDSALYLCASSLASSQNGYTFGSGTRLTVV.

This clone was picked up one time. The chain employs TRBV11-2 and TRBJ2-1; tentatively, D is TRBD2 (6 bases). Looked up from germline, CDR1 is SGHAT and CDR2 is FQNNGV. Trimming removed 1 base at V and 5 bases at J, with 18 bases between. CDR3 length: 17 amino acids. CDR3 amino acids: CASSLAPGLARHNEQFF. In nucleotides, the CDR3 is TGTGCCAGCAGCTTAGCCCCGGGGCTAGCGAGGCACAATGAGCAGTTCTTC.

The chain has TRBV19 and TRBJ1-2, with 10 positions matching TRBD1. Germline CDR1 is LNHDA and CDR2 is SQIVND (reference sequence). The trim removed 6 bases at V and 3 bases at J, leaving 7 bases unmatched. This CDR3 has 15 residues. The DNA of the CDR3 is TGTGCCAGTAGATACTCTGGACAGGGGGACTATGGCTACACCTTC. This encodes CASRYSGQGDYGYTF.